A single sample is the source of the 13 T cell receptor beta chains below, sequenced in a study of vaccination and CD4 T cells after COVID-19 (dated by TCRdb to the early 2020s). The treatment or condition label, read with the paper, signifies: approximately nine-day PBMC culture with coronavirus spike peptide pools or control peptides (ViraFEST assay). To prepare the library, PCR was applied. The listed sequencing device is Illumina iSeq 100. DNA from cultured CD4+ T cells underwent TCR sequencing with the Oncomine TCR Beta short-read assay at the Johns Hopkins FTIC core. In TCRdb, the public reads were trimmed at Q25 with fastp and aligned with MiXCR, with productive beta chains retained. All rows with the same CDR3 protein become a single entry with the most common DNA and genes. This sample comprises 20,000 to 25,000 distinct CDR3 sequences, around a third of them detected only once. The ten largest make up 9.5% to 15% of the sample.

Antigen specificity for these receptors is unknown. What was sequenced was cultured CD4+ T cells from blood. These receptors all stem from a human donor with COVID-19.

This clonotype was seen more than once but under ten times. The chain has TRBV27 and TRBJ1-1, with D unresolved. CDR1 MNHEY and CDR2 SMNVEV come from the germline V gene (reference sequence). V was trimmed by 8 bases and J by 5 bases, leaving 12 bases between them. This CDR3 is 12 amino acids long. Here the CDR3 DNA reads TGTGCCAGCGGGATCTTGGGGACTGAAGCTTTCTTT. This sequence encodes CASGILGTEAFF.

The chain links TRBV6-5 to TRBJ1-5, with D uncertain. This CDR3 has 16 residues. CDR1 and CDR2 (germline): MNHEY, SVGAGI. Trimming pared 1 base from V and 5 bases from J, leaving 15 bases between. CDR3 amino acids: CASSYYLGVGHQPQHF. The CDR3 DNA reads as TGTGCCAGCAGTTACTATCTGGGTGTTGGCCATCAGCCCCAGCATTTT.

This clonotype was found a few times. The chain uses TRBV28 and TRBJ1-3; no definite D call. V lost 3 bases, J lost 6 bases, and 9 bases lay in between. There are 13 residues in the CDR3. Germline assignment: CDR1 MDHEN and CDR2 SYDVKM. In nucleotides, the CDR3 is TGTGCCAGCAGTTTGGCCGTTTTAAACACCATATATTTT. Translation gives CASSLAVLNTIYF.

A few counts support this clonotype. V is TRBV5-1 and J is TRBJ1-2; D gene unclear. Trimming took off 0 bases at V and 0 bases at J, with 12 bases between the two ends. Germline V gene lookup returns CDR1 SGHRS and CDR2 YFSETQ. The CDR3 has 16 amino acids. For the CDR3, the DNA is TGCGCCAGCAGCTTGGGGGGTAGCCGCTCTAACTATGGCTACACCTTC. Its protein product is CASSLGGSRSNYGYTF.

This clonotype was observed a few times. The genes are TRBV5-8 and TRBJ2-7; D may be TRBD1 (6 bases). The CDR3 contains 13 residues. Germline-derived CDR1 and CDR2 are SGHTS and YDEGEE. V was cut by 4 bases and J by 6 bases, with 14 bases left in between. DNA for the CDR3: TGTGCCAGCAGCCGGGACATGGCCTCCGAGCAGTACTTC. Its translation: CASSRDMASEQYF. Using reference TRBV5-8 and TRBJ2-7 for the parts outside the CDR3, the full variable domain is EAGVTQSPTHLIKTRGQQATLRCSPISGHTSVYWYQQALGLGLQFLLWYDEGEERNRGNFPPRFSGRQFPNYSSELNVNALELEDSALYLCASSRDMASEQYFGPGTRLTVT.

V and J are TRBV7-9 and TRBJ1-5; perhaps TRBD1 as D (5 bases). This CDR3 comprises 13 residues. CDR1 is SEHNR, CDR2 FQNEAQ, per germline (reference sequence). V shed 3 bases and J shed 5 bases, with 8 bases lying between them. The CDR3 sequence is CASSLGGYQPQHF. DNA for the CDR3: TGTGCCAGCAGCTTGGGGGGGTATCAGCCCCAGCATTTT.

This clonotype was recorded a few times. The chain is built from TRBV20-1 and TRBJ1-5; 7 nucleotides match TRBD1. The ends lost 5 bases at V and 3 bases at J; junction bases unmatched: 16. The CDR3 has 17 amino acids. CDR1 and CDR2 from the germline V gene are DFQATT and SNEGSKA (reference sequence). The CDR3 nucleotides read TGCAGTGCTCCAGCACATCGCGGGACAGCTATCAATCAGCCCCAGCATTTT. Translating it yields CSAPAHRGTAINQPQHF.

This clonotype has more than one count but fewer than ten. J is TRBJ1-1 and V is TRBV27; no reliable D call. This CDR3 region has 13 residues. Trimming took off 6 bases at V and 2 bases at J, with 10 bases between the two ends. The germline CDR1 and CDR2 sequences are MNHEY and SMNVEV (reference sequence). The CDR3 is CASRLVDNTEAFF. The DNA of the CDR3 is TGTGCCAGCAGGCTTGTCGACAACACTGAAGCTTTCTTT.

In its sample, this clonotype was seen a few times. The rearrangement links TRBV7-3 to TRBJ2-2, with D unresolved. Germline CDR1 SGHTA, CDR2 FQGTGA. This CDR3 spans 14 amino acids. Trimming shortened V by 5 bases and J by 6 bases, and 13 bases separated the two germline ends. CDR3 loop: CASSPRLGPGELFF. DNA for the CDR3: TGTGCCAGCAGCCCTCGGTTAGGCCCCGGGGAGCTGTTTTTT.

The J gene is TRBJ2-1, the V gene TRBV7-2, with D unresolved. The CDR3 length is 15 residues. Germline V gene sequence: CDR1 SGHTA, CDR2 FQGNSA. Trimming shortened V by 3 bases and J by 5 bases, and 14 bases separated the two germline ends. Here the CDR3 reads CASSLMVRPDNEQFF. CDR3 nucleotide sequence: TGTGCCAGCAGCTTGATGGTTCGCCCCGACAATGAGCAGTTCTTC.

The chain carries TRBV28 and TRBJ1-5; 9 bases are shared with TRBD1. Looked up from germline, CDR1 is MDHEN and CDR2 is SYDVKM. The V and J ends lost 5 bases and 7 bases, in that order; junction bases with no gene match: 6. CDR3 length: 14 residues. CDR3 residues: CASSTGQGKQPQHF. CDR3 nucleotide sequence: TGTGCCAGCAGTACGGGACAGGGAAAGCAGCCCCAGCATTTT.

In nucleotides, the CDR3 is TGTGCCAGCAGCACTAAGGGACAGGGGAAACGAGATACGCAGTATTTT. This gives the protein CASSTKGQGKRDTQYF. V and J are TRBV7-2 and TRBJ2-3; 10 bases match TRBD1. Germline-derived CDR1 and CDR2 are SGHTA and FQGNSA. The CDR3 covers 16 residues. Trimming cost V 5 bases and J 5 bases; bases outside gene matches: 10.

The chain couples TRBV4-3 to TRBJ1-6, with 12 bases aligning to TRBD1. The trim removed 2 bases at V and 9 bases at J, leaving 8 bases unmatched. CDR1 and CDR2 (germline): LGHNA, YSLEER. The length of the CDR3 is 17 residues. The CDR3 sequence: CASSQFSPGQGASPLHF. The CDR3 DNA reads as TGCGCCAGCAGCCAATTTTCCCCGGGACAGGGGGCTTCACCCCTCCACTTT.